This entry concerns a single TCR beta chain. What it recognizes is unknown. This sample is drawn from a study of early T cells in non-severe SARS-CoV-2 infection. Across the study: Chains from this unsorted whole-blood bulk RNA could not be paired. General study results and limits: Sequences matched to VDJdb favored anti-spike CD8 responses, while private and CD4 specificities were missed.

cDNA molecules, individually, were tagged with unique molecular identifiers. TCRdb reprocessed the 5' RACE reads with MiXCR, giving one entry per CDR3 protein. Of about 83,000 distinct CDR3 sequences listed, roughly a tenth are singletons. Looked up from germline, CDR1 is DFQATT and CDR2 is SNEGSKA (reference sequence). CDR3 size: 16 residues. Between the trimmed V and J ends, which lost 0 bases and 3 bases, there was a span of 15 bases. The material was whole blood, obtained at baseline. The receptor comes from an adult who was a healthcare worker with PCR-confirmed SARS-CoV-2 infection or an uninfected control (not recorded which). The chain couples TRBV20-1 to TRBJ1-5; D is undetermined. The CDR3 DNA sequence: TGCAGTGCTAGAGACCGGGCCCTGAATCACAATCAGCCCCAGCATTTT. Amino acid sequence: CSARDRALNHNQPQHF.